The 29 T cell receptor beta chains in this list originate from one sample, sequenced in a study of T cell changes during pregnancy in multiple sclerosis. Sequencing used immunoSEQ multiplex PCR; TCRdb keeps in-frame clones, though not all of them. The data show about 38,000 clones, more than 85% seen once. Sequenced material: CD8+ T cells from peripheral blood mononuclear cells, taken in the third trimester of pregnancy. These receptors came from a female donor with multiple sclerosis, enrolled in a pregnancy study.

The rearrangement joins TRBV9 to TRBJ1-4; D unclear. The CDR3 loop spans 15 amino acids. V was shortened by 0 bases and J by 4 bases, with 10 bases between the two germline ends. CDR1 and CDR2 (germline): SGDLS, YYNGEE. Written as DNA, the CDR3 is TGTGCCAGCAGCGTAGGAGGAGCCCTTAATGAAAAACTGTTTTTT. Translation gives CASSVGGALNEKLFF.

V is TRBV14 and J is TRBJ2-5; TRBD2 might be the D (5 bases). CDR1 and CDR2 (germline): SGHDN, FVKESK. The CDR3 totals 15 residues. Trimming pared 1 base from V and 2 bases from J, leaving 11 bases between. The CDR3 nucleotides are TGTGCCAGCAGCCAAGGGGAGCGCCTACAAGAGACCCAGTACTTC. Encoded protein: CASSQGERLQETQYF.

The rearrangement uses TRBV5-1 and TRBJ2-2; D not resolved. Trimming stripped 1 base from V and 8 bases from J, with 6 bases between. The CDR3 extends over 12 amino acids. Germline CDR1 reads SGHRS; CDR2 reads YFSETQ. For the CDR3, the DNA is TGCGCCAGCAGCTTGTCCCAAGGGGAGCTGTTTTTT. Translation: CASSLSQGELFF.

The chain links TRBV5-1 to TRBJ2-7; 9 nucleotides line up with TRBD2. CDR3 length: 17 residues. J gave up 0 bases and V 3 bases, and 10 bases lay outside the gene matches. CDR1 is SGHRS and CDR2 is YFSETQ in the germline V gene. The CDR3 nucleotides are TGCGCCAGCAGCTGGTACCCGACTAGCGGTAGCTCCTACGAGCAGTACTTC. Its protein is CASSWYPTSGSSYEQYF.

The chain combines TRBV25-1 with TRBJ2-7, with 9 bases fitting TRBD2. Per germline, CDR1 MGHDK and CDR2 SYGVNS. With 5 bases clipped from V and 6 bases from J, the junction kept 11 bases outside the gene matches. The CDR3 has 15 residues. The CDR3 DNA reads as TGTGCCAGCAGTCAAGGACTAGCGCGTGTCGGCGAGCAGTACTTC. Residues: CASSQGLARVGEQYF.

The rearrangement uses TRBV7-9 and TRBJ2-2, with D possibly being TRBD1 (6 bases). V lost 3 bases, J lost 0 bases, and 14 bases lay in between. Germline V gene sequence: CDR1 SEHNR, CDR2 FQNEAQ (reference sequence). The CDR3 runs 17 residues. The DNA for the CDR3 is TGTGCCAGCAGCTTTCCCCGGACAGCCCCGAACACCGGGGAGCTGTTTTTT. Translating it yields CASSFPRTAPNTGELFF.

This chain links TRBV7-3 with TRBJ2-6; D not certain. Trimming shortened V by 1 base and J by 1 base, and 5 bases separated the two germline ends. Germline V CDR1 and CDR2: SGHTA, FQGTGA. The length of the CDR3 is 15 residues. CDR3 amino acids: CASSLSESGANVLTF. The DNA of the CDR3 is TGTGCCAGCAGCTTAAGCGAATCTGGGGCCAACGTCCTGACTTTC.

This chain uses TRBV19 with TRBJ1-5; maybe TRBD1 (5 bases). The ends were cut back, 1 base at V and 3 bases at J, with 13 bases in the middle. There are 16 residues in the CDR3. The V gene's germline CDR1 is LNHDA and CDR2 SQIVND (reference sequence). This CDR3 is CASSIVRQGINQPQHF. In DNA, the CDR3 is TGTGCCAGTAGTATAGTGAGGCAGGGAATCAATCAGCCCCAGCATTTT. The full variable domain, in which reference TRBV19 and TRBJ1-5 provide the parts outside the CDR3, is DGGITQSPKYLFRKEGQNVTLSCEQNLNHDAMYWYRQDPGQGLRLIYYSQIVNDFQKGDIAEGYSVSREKKESFPLTVTSAQKNPTAFYLCASSIVRQGINQPQHFGDGTRLSIL.

The V gene is TRBV27, the J gene TRBJ2-7; maybe TRBD2 (6 bases). The CDR3 is 12 residues long. V was clipped by 6 bases and J by 6 bases, with 12 bases between them. Germline V lookup: CDR1 MNHEY, CDR2 SMNVEV (reference sequence). The CDR3 is CASSPLGGEQYF. The CDR3 DNA is TGTGCCAGCAGCCCCTTGGGAGGCGAGCAGTACTTC.

J is TRBJ2-3 and V is TRBV27; 7 bases agree with TRBD1. The germline V gene has CDR1 MNHEY and CDR2 SMNVEV (reference sequence). V trimming: 5 bases; J trimming: 4 bases; junction bases outside the gene matches: 9. This CDR3 has 15 residues. This CDR3 is CASSILNTGADTQYF. The CDR3, as DNA: TGTGCCAGCAGTATCTTAAATACAGGGGCAGATACGCAGTATTTT.

This clone was picked up a small number of times. The V call is TRBV19, the J call TRBJ2-5; TRBD2 is a possible D gene (6 bases). The CDR3 sequence is 14 residues long. Trimming took 4 bases from V and 1 from J, leaving 10 bases between them. Looked up from germline, CDR1 is LNHDA and CDR2 is SQIVND (reference sequence). CDR3: CASSNPGVQETQYF. The CDR3 DNA reads TGTGCCAGTAGTAATCCGGGAGTCCAAGAGACCCAGTACTTC.

J is TRBJ2-1 and V is TRBV15; 11 nucleotides agree with TRBD2. Germline V lookup: CDR1 LNHNV, CDR2 YYDKDF (reference sequence). With V trimmed by 0 bases and J by 6 bases, 1 base remained unmatched. This CDR3 is 15 amino acids long. In DNA form, the CDR3 reads TGTGCCACCAGCAGAGATACTAGCGGGAGCAATGAGCAGTTCTTC. It specifies CATSRDTSGSNEQFF.

The chain is built from TRBV7-9 and TRBJ2-3, with 11 bases aligning to TRBD2. V gave up 6 bases and J gave up 5 bases; unmatched junction bases: 7. The CDR3 is made up of 15 amino acids. Per germline, CDR1 SEHNR and CDR2 FQNEAQ (reference sequence). The DNA of the CDR3 is TGTGCCAGCAGGTCCACTAGCGGGAGTGAAGATACGCAGTATTTT. It encodes CASRSTSGSEDTQYF. The full variable domain, with the rest looked up from reference TRBV7-9 and TRBJ2-3, is DTGVSQNPRHKITKRGQNVTFRCDPISEHNRLYWYRQTLGQGPEFLTYFQNEAQLEKSRLLSDRFSAERPKGSFSTLEIQRTEQGDSAMYLCASRSTSGSEDTQYFGPGTRLTVL.

V and J are TRBV7-9 and TRBJ2-1, with 9 bases fitting TRBD2. Germline CDR1 is SEHNR and CDR2 is FQNEAQ (reference sequence). There are 16 residues in the CDR3. Losses at the gene ends were 4 bases for V and 7 bases for J; bases not matched to a gene: 11. CDR3 DNA sequence: TGTGCCAGCAGCTCTTTCTTAGCGGGAGTTTATAATGAGCAGTTCTTC. Amino acids: CASSSFLAGVYNEQFF.

The chain links TRBV5-1 to TRBJ1-1; D gene uncertain. V was trimmed by 4 bases and J by 4 bases, leaving 14 bases between them. The CDR3 is 14 residues long. The germline V gene has CDR1 SGHRS and CDR2 YFSETQ. The CDR3 DNA is TGCGCCAGCAGCCCTAGTGGTGAGAGCACTGAAGCTTTCTTT. It is translated as CASSPSGESTEAFF.

This chain links TRBV4-3 with TRBJ2-7; TRBD1 matches at 9 bases. The length of the CDR3 is 16 residues. V lost 0 bases and J lost 5; bases outside the gene matches: 8. Germline values: CDR1 LGHNA, CDR2 YSLEER. CDR3 coding DNA: TGCGCCAGCAGCCAAGAACCAGGGACAGGGTGGAACGAGCAGTACTTC. Its translation: CASSQEPGTGWNEQYF.

The rearrangement uses TRBV28 and TRBJ2-7, with 7 bases matching TRBD2. V lost 2 bases and J lost 5; bases outside the gene matches: 6. CDR3 length: 14 amino acids. In germline, CDR1 is MDHEN, CDR2 SYDVKM. Written as DNA, the CDR3 is TGTGCCAGCAGTTTAGCGGGAGTCGTTGACGAGCAGTACTTC. Amino acids: CASSLAGVVDEQYF.

The chain recombines TRBV7-9 with TRBJ2-1; TRBD2 is a possible D gene (6 bases). CDR1 and CDR2 (germline): SEHNR, FQNEAQ (reference sequence). This CDR3 spans 17 amino acids. V dropped 3 bases and J dropped 1 base, with 16 bases sitting between them. The CDR3, as DNA: TGTGCCAGCAGCTTTGCCGGGGGTGGTTTATCCTACAATGAGCAGTTCTTC. It is translated as CASSFAGGGLSYNEQFF.

The genes are TRBV27 and TRBJ2-3; D may be TRBD2 (7 bases). CDR3 length: 15 amino acids. CDR1 MNHEY and CDR2 SMNVEV come from the germline V gene (reference sequence). V lost 10 bases and J lost 0, with 17 bases in between. The CDR3 nucleotides read TGTGCCATCCAATCGAGGGGGGGAAGCACAGATACGCAGTATTTT. As protein: CAIQSRGGSTDTQYF.

The chain couples TRBV5-1 to TRBJ2-2; possible D gene TRBD2, 5 bases. Looked up from germline, CDR1 is SGHRS and CDR2 is YFSETQ. V lost 4 bases to trimming and J lost 0 bases, with 10 bases between them. CDR3 length: 15 residues. CDR3 amino acids: CASSGGVANTGELFF. The DNA of the CDR3 is TGCGCCAGCAGCGGAGGAGTCGCGAACACCGGGGAGCTGTTTTTT.

The V and J genes are TRBV9 and TRBJ1-1; maybe TRBD1 (5 bases). This CDR3 is 14 amino acids long. CDR1 and CDR2 (germline): SGDLS, YYNGEE. The germline V and J ends were trimmed by 4 bases and 1 base, with 11 bases remaining between them. CDR3 amino acids: CASSSGQTNTEAFF. The CDR3 DNA sequence: TGTGCCAGCAGCAGTGGACAAACGAACACTGAAGCTTTCTTT.

This clone was counted a single time. The chain links TRBV29-1 to TRBJ2-7; D not certain. This CDR3 is built from 13 residues. Trimming stripped 1 base from V and 5 bases from J, with 12 bases between. Germline V CDR1 and CDR2: SQVTM, ANQGSEA. The CDR3 DNA follows: TGCAGCGTTGAAGTGGCAGGTCGCGACGAGCAGTACTTC. Its protein is CSVEVAGRDEQYF.

V gene TRBV4-3 combines with J gene TRBJ1-2; the match to TRBD1 covers 7 bases. The J segment lost 8 bases and the V segment lost 0 bases, leaving 12 bases of the junction unmatched. CDR3 length: 16 residues. From germline, CDR1 is LGHNA and CDR2 YSLEER. CDR3 in amino acids: CASSQDRGNPGMGYTF. The CDR3 region has the DNA TGCGCCAGCAGCCAAGACAGGGGGAATCCAGGGATGGGCTACACCTTC.

The chain combines TRBV28 with TRBJ2-5, with TRBD1 identical over 12 bases. The CDR3 consists of 15 residues. V shed 8 bases and J 5 bases; nucleotides not matched to a gene: 9. Looked up from germline, CDR1 is MDHEN and CDR2 is SYDVKM. The CDR3 sequence: CASAEGQGARETQYF. As DNA, the CDR3 is TGTGCCAGCGCAGAGGGACAGGGGGCGAGGGAGACCCAGTACTTC.

This chain connects TRBV19 to TRBJ2-7, with 7 bases aligning to TRBD1. The junction had 8 bases not matched to a gene; V was cut back by 9 bases and J by 3 bases. The V gene's germline CDR1 is LNHDA and CDR2 SQIVND (reference sequence). This CDR3 has 13 residues. The CDR3 DNA reads TGTGCCAGCGCCCAACAGGGGAACTACGAGCAGTACTTC. It specifies CASAQQGNYEQYF.

The chain recombines TRBV10-3 with TRBJ2-2; D is undetermined. Germline V CDR1 and CDR2: ENHRY, SYGVKD. V lost 4 bases and J lost 5, with 8 bases in between. This CDR3 has 13 amino acids. The DNA for the CDR3 is TGTGCCATCAGTGCCGGTGGTACCGGGGAGCTGTTTTTT. This translates into CAISAGGTGELFF.

The chain recombines TRBV11-2 with TRBJ2-5, with TRBD2 matching over 12 bases. Trimming took 5 bases from V and 2 from J; bases not matched to a gene: 9. The CDR3 is 17 residues long. Germline loops: CDR1 SGHAT, CDR2 FQNNGV. DNA for the CDR3: TGTGCCAGCAGCCGAGGACTAGCGGGACGTAATCAAGAGACCCAGTACTTC. Its protein product is CASSRGLAGRNQETQYF. The variable domain in full, with the rest retrieved from reference TRBV11-2 and TRBJ2-5, is EAGVAQSPRYKIIEKRQSVAFWCNPISGHATLYWYQQILGQGPKLLIQFQNNGVVDDSQLPKDRFSAERLKGVDSTLKIQPAKLEDSAVYLCASSRGLAGRNQETQYFGPGTRLLVL.

The genes are TRBV15 and TRBJ1-1; 7 bases map to TRBD1. The V segment lost 4 bases and the J segment 10 bases; nucleotides outside the gene matches: 9. CDR1 and CDR2 from the germline V gene are LNHNV and YYDKDF (reference sequence). This CDR3 region has 13 residues. For the CDR3, the DNA is TGTGCCACCAGCAAAGCCAGGGGGTCAATAGCTTTCTTT. As protein: CATSKARGSIAFF.

The V call is TRBV7-9, the J call TRBJ2-1; D gene unclear. Germline CDR1 reads SEHNR; CDR2 reads FQNEAQ (reference sequence). The CDR3 loop spans 14 amino acids. Deletions cut 2 bases from V and 8 bases from J, with 13 bases between. The CDR3 sequence: CASSLNIATHEQFF. The CDR3 DNA is TGTGCCAGCAGCTTAAATATAGCAACCCATGAGCAGTTCTTC.